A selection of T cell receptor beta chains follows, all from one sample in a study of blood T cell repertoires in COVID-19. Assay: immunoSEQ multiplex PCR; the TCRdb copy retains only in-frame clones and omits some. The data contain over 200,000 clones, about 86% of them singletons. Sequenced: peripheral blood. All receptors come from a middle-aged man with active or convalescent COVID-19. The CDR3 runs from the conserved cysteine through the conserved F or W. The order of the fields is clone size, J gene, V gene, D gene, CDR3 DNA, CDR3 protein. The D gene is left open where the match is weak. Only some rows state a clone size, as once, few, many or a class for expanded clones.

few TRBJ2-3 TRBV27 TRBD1 TGTGCCAGCGGAGGGGACAGGGATTGGAATACGCAGTATTTT CASGGDRDWNTQYF
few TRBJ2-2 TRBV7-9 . TGTGCCAGCAGCTGGGCCATGACGAACACCGGGGAGCTGTTTTTT CASSWAMTNTGELFF
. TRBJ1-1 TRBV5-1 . TGCGCCAGCAGCTTATCGCCCCCTTCACGTCGGGGGACCACTGAAGCTTTCTTT CASSLSPPSRRGTTEAFF
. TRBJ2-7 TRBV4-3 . TGCGCCAGCAGCCAAGATAAAGGGGGCGAGCAGTACTTC CASSQDKGGEQYF
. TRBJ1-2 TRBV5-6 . TGTGCCAGCAGCCCTATATTGATTTTGGGCTATGGTGGCTACACCTTC CASSPILILGYGGYTF
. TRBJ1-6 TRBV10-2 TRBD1 TGCGCCAGCAGTGATACAGCCGGGACAGGGAGTTCACCCCTCCACTTT CASSDTAGTGSSPLHF
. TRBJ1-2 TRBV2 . TGTGCCAGCAGTGATTGGACTAATGGCTACACCTTC CASSDWTNGYTF
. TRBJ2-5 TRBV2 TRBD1 TGTGCCAGCGGGGGACAGGGGCCGAGAGAGACCCAGTACTTC CASGGQGPRETQYF
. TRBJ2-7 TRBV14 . TGTGCCAGCAGCCGTAGCGCAAGGTCCTACGAGCAGTACTTC CASSRSARSYEQYF
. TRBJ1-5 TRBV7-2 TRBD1 TGTGCCAGCTCCCAGGGGGGACAGCTAAATCAGCCCCAGCATTTT CASSQGGQLNQPQHF
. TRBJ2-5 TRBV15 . TGTGCCACCAGCAGAAACAGGGTGGCGGAGACCCAGTACTTC CATSRNRVAETQYF
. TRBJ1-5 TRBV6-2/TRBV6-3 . TGTGCCAGCAGCACCAGGGAGCCCCAGCATTTT CASSTREPQHF
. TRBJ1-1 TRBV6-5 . TGTGCCAGAGGCCCCAGGGAGGACACTGAAGCTTTCTTT CARGPREDTEAFF
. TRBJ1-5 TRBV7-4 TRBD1 TGTGCCAGCAGCTTAGATGGACAGGGAAATACTCAGTCGAGCAATCAGCCCCAGCATTTT CASSLDGQGNTQSSNQPQHF
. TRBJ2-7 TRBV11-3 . TGTGCCAGCAGCTTAGGGGCATACGAGCAGTACTTC CASSLGAYEQYF
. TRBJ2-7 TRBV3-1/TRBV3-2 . TGTGCCAGCAGCCAAGAGGGAGGAGTTGCGACCTACGAGCAGTACTTC CASSQEGGVATYEQYF
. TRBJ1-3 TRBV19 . TGTGCCAGTGGAGAACGGGACACCATATATTTT CASGERDTIYF
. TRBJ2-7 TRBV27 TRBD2 TGTGCCAGCAGCGGGCTAGCGGAGAAGCAGTACTTC CASSGLAEKQYF
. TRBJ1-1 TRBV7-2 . TGTGCCAGCAGCCCAAGGACAGACTTCTGGAACACTGAAGCTTTCTTT CASSPRTDFWNTEAFF
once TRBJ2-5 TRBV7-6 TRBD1 TGTGCCAGCAGCCTCTTCAGACCCGAGACAGGGGGCGAACAGACCCAGTACTTC CASSLFRPETGGEQTQYF